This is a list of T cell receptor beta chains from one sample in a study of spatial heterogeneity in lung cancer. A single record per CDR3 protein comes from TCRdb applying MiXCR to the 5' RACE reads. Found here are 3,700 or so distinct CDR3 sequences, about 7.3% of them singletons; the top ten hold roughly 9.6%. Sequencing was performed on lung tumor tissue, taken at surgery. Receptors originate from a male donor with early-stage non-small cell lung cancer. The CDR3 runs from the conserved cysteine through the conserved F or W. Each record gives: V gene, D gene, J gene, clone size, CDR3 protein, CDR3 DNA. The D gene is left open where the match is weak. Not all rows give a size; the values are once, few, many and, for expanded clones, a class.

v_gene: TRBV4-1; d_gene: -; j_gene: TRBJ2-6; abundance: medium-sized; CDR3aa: CASSHNEGSGANVLTF; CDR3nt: TGCGCCAGCAGCCATAACGAGGGGAGCGGGGCCAACGTCCTGACTTTC
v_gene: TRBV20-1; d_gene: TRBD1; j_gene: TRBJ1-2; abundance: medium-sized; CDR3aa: CSAYPPGQGGYTF; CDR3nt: TGCAGTGCTTATCCACCGGGACAGGGGGGTTACACCTTC
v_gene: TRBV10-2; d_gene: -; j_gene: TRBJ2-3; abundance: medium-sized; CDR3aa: CAIHGPRTDTQYF; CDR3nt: TGCGCCATTCACGGTCCGCGCACAGATACGCAGTATTTT
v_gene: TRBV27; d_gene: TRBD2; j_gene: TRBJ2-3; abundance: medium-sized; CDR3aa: CASSSPGLASEVDTQYF; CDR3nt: TGTGCCAGCAGTTCCCCAGGACTAGCTTCTGAGGTTGATACGCAGTATTTT
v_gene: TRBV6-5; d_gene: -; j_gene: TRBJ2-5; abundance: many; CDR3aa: CASSYGVQGRRETQYF; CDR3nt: TGTGCCAGCAGTTACGGAGTTCAGGGAAGGAGGGAGACCCAGTACTTC
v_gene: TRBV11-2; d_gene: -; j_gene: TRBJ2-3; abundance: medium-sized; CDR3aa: CASSFGPAGITDTQYF; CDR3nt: TGTGCCAGCAGCTTCGGGCCGGCAGGGATCACAGATACGCAGTATTTT
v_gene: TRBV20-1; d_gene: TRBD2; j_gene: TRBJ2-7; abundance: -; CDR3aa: CRGNGRAVEQYF; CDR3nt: TGCAGGGGAAACGGGAGGGCCGTCGAGCAGTACTTC
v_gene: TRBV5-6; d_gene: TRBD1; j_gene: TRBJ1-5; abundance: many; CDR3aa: CASSYGQGYQPQHF; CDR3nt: TGTGCCAGCAGCTACGGACAGGGTTATCAGCCCCAGCATTTT
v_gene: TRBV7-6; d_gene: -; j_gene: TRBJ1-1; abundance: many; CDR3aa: CASSLGINTEAFF; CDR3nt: TGTGCCAGCAGCTTAGGCATTAACACTGAAGCTTTCTTT
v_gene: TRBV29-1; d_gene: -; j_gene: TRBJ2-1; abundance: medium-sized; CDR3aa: CSVGRDHLNNEQFF; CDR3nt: TGCAGCGTTGGTCGGGACCATCTCAACAATGAGCAGTTCTTC
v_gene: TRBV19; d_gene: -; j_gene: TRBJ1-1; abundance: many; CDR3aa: CASSIDTGLDTEAFF; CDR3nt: TGTGCCAGTAGTATAGACACGGGGTTGGATACTGAAGCTTTCTTT
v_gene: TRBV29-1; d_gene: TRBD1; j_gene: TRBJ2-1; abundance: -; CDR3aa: CSVEESGGGEQFF; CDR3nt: TGCAGCGTTGAGGAATCAGGGGGCGGTGAGCAGTTCTTC